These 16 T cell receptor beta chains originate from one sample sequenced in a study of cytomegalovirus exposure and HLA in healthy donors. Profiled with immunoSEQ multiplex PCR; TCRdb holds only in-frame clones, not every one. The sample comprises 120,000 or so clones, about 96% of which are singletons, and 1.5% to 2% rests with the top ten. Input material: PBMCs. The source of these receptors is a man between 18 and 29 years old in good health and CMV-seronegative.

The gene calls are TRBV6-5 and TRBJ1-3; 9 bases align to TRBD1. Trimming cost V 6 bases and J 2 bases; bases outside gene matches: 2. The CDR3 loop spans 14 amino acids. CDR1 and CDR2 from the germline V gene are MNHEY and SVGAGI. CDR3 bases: TGTGCCAGCAGGAACAGGGGGCCTGGAAACACCATATATTTT. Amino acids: CASRNRGPGNTIYF.

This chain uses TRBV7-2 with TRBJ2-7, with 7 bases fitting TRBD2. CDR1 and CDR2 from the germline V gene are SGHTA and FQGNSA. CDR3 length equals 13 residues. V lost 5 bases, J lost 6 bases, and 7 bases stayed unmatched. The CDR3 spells CASSPLLAGEQYF. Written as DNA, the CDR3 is TGTGCCAGCAGCCCACTATTAGCGGGCGAGCAGTACTTC.

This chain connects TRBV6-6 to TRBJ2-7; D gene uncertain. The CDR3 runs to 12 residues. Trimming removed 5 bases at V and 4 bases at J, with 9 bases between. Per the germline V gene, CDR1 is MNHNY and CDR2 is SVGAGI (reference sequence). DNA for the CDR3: TGTGCCAGCAGTCTCGACGGGTACGAGCAGTACTTC. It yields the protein CASSLDGYEQYF.

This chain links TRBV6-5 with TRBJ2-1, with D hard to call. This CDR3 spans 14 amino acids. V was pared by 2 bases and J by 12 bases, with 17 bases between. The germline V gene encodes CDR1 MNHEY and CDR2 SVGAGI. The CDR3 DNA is TGTGCCAGCAGTTACGAGAGGCTTGCCCTTGGGCAGTTCTTC. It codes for CASSYERLALGQFF.

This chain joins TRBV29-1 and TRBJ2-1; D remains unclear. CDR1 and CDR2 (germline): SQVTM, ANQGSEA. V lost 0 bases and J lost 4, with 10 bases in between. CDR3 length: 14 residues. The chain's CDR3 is CSVEDLRAYNEQFF. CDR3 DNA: TGCAGCGTTGAAGATCTAAGAGCGTACAATGAGCAGTTCTTC.

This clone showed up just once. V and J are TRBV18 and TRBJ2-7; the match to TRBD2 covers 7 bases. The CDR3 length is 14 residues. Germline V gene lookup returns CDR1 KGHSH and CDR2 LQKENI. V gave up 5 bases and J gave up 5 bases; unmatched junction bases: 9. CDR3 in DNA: TGTGCCAGCTCATCCCTAGCGGAGATGGACGAGCAGTACTTC. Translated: CASSSLAEMDEQYF.

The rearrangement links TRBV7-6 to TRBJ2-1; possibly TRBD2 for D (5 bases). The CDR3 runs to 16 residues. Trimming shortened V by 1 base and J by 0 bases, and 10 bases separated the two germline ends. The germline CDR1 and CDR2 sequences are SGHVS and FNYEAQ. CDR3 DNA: TGTGCCAGCAGCTTAGTGGGAGTAGTCTCCTACAATGAGCAGTTCTTC. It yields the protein CASSLVGVVSYNEQFF.

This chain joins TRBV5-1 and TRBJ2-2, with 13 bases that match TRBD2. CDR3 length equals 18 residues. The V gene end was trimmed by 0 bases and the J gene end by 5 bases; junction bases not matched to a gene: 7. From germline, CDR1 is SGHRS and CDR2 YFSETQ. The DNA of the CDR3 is TGCGCCAGCAGCTTGGACGGACTAGCGGGAGTTCGAACCGGGGAGCTGTTTTTT. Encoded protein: CASSLDGLAGVRTGELFF. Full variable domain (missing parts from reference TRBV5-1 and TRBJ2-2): KAGVTQTPRYLIKTRGQQVTLSCSPISGHRSVSWYQQTPGQGLQFLFEYFSETQRNKGNFPGRFSGRQFSNSRSEMNVSTLELGDSALYLCASSLDGLAGVRTGELFFGEGSRLTVL.

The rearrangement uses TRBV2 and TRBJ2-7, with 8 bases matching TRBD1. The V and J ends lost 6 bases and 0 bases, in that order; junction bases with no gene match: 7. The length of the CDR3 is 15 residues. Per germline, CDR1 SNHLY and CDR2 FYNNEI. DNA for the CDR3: TGTGCCAGCAGGACCGGGACAGGCAACTCCTACGAGCAGTACTTC. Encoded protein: CASRTGTGNSYEQYF.

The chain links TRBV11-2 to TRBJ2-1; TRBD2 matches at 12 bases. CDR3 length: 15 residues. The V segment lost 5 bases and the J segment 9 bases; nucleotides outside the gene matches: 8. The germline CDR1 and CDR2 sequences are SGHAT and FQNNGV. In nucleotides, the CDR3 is TGTGCCAGCAGCAGAGGACTAGCGGGATTACGTGAGCAGTTCTTC. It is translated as CASSRGLAGLREQFF.

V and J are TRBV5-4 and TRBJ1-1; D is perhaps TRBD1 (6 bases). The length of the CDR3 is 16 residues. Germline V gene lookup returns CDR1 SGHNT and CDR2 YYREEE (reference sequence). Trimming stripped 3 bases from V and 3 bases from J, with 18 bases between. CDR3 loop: CASSSGGGRLDTEAFF. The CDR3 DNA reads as TGTGCCAGCAGCTCGGGCGGGGGGCGCTTAGACACTGAAGCTTTCTTT.

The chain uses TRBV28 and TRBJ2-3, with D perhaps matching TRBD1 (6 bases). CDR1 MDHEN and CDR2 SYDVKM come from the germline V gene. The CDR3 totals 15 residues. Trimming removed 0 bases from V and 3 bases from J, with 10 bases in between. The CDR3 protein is CASSLWGAGTDTQYF. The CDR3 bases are TGTGCCAGCAGTTTATGGGGGGCAGGGACAGATACGCAGTATTTT.

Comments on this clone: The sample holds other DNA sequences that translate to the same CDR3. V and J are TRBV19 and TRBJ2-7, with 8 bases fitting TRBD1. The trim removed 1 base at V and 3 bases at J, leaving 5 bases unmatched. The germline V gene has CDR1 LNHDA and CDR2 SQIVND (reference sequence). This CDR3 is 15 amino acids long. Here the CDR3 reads CASSIARDRGYEQYF. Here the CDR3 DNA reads TGTGCCAGTAGTATAGCGCGTGACAGGGGCTACGAGCAGTACTTC.

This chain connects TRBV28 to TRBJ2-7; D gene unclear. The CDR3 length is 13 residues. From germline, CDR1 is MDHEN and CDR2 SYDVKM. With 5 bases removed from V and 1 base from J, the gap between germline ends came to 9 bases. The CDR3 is CASSSVQSYEQYF. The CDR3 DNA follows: TGTGCCAGCAGTAGTGTGCAGTCCTACGAGCAGTACTTC.

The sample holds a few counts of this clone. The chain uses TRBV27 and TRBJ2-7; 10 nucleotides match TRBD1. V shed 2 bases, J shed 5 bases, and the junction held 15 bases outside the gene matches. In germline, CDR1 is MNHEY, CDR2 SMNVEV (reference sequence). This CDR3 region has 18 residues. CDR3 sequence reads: CASSLGFVARQGAHEQYF. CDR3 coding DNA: TGTGCCAGCAGTTTAGGATTCGTGGCCCGACAGGGGGCCCACGAGCAGTACTTC.

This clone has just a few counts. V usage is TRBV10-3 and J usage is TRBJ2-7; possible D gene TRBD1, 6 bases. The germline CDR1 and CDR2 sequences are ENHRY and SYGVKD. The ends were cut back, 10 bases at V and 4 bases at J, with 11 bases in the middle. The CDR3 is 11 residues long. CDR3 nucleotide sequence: TGTGCCACCGGGGACACTTACGAGCAGTACTTC. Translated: CATGDTYEQYF.